The clone carrying this T cell receptor beta chain came up a few times. What it binds is unknown. PBMCs, at least 6.5 million per sample, were isolated. CDR1 and CDR2 from the germline V gene are MNHNS and SASEGT. V lost 8 bases to trimming and J lost 8 bases, with 15 bases between them. The CDR3 runs to 12 residues. The sample comes from a study of blood T cells in healthy people across ages. Looking at the study overall: Through template switching, about one barcoded beta molecule was captured per two T cells, as measured in model experiments.

Study-level results: Compared with aged donors, long-lived donors showed fewer expanded clones, suggesting selection.

The second PCR ran roughly 6 to 11 cycles with a sample-barcoded 5' primer and J-beta primers. Through a template-switch adaptor with 12 random nucleotides, each cDNA molecule received a tag. TCRdb passed the 5' RACE reads through MiXCR, listing each CDR3 protein once. Of fewer than 1 million distinct CDR3 sequences listed, around 43% are singletons. This receptor was obtained from a man in his sixties in good health. The chain recombines TRBV6-1 with TRBJ1-2; D is undetermined. The sequencing input was blood. For the CDR3, the DNA is TGTGCCAGCCTACCCCAGGAGGGCGGCTACACCTTC. Its translation is CASLPQEGGYTF.